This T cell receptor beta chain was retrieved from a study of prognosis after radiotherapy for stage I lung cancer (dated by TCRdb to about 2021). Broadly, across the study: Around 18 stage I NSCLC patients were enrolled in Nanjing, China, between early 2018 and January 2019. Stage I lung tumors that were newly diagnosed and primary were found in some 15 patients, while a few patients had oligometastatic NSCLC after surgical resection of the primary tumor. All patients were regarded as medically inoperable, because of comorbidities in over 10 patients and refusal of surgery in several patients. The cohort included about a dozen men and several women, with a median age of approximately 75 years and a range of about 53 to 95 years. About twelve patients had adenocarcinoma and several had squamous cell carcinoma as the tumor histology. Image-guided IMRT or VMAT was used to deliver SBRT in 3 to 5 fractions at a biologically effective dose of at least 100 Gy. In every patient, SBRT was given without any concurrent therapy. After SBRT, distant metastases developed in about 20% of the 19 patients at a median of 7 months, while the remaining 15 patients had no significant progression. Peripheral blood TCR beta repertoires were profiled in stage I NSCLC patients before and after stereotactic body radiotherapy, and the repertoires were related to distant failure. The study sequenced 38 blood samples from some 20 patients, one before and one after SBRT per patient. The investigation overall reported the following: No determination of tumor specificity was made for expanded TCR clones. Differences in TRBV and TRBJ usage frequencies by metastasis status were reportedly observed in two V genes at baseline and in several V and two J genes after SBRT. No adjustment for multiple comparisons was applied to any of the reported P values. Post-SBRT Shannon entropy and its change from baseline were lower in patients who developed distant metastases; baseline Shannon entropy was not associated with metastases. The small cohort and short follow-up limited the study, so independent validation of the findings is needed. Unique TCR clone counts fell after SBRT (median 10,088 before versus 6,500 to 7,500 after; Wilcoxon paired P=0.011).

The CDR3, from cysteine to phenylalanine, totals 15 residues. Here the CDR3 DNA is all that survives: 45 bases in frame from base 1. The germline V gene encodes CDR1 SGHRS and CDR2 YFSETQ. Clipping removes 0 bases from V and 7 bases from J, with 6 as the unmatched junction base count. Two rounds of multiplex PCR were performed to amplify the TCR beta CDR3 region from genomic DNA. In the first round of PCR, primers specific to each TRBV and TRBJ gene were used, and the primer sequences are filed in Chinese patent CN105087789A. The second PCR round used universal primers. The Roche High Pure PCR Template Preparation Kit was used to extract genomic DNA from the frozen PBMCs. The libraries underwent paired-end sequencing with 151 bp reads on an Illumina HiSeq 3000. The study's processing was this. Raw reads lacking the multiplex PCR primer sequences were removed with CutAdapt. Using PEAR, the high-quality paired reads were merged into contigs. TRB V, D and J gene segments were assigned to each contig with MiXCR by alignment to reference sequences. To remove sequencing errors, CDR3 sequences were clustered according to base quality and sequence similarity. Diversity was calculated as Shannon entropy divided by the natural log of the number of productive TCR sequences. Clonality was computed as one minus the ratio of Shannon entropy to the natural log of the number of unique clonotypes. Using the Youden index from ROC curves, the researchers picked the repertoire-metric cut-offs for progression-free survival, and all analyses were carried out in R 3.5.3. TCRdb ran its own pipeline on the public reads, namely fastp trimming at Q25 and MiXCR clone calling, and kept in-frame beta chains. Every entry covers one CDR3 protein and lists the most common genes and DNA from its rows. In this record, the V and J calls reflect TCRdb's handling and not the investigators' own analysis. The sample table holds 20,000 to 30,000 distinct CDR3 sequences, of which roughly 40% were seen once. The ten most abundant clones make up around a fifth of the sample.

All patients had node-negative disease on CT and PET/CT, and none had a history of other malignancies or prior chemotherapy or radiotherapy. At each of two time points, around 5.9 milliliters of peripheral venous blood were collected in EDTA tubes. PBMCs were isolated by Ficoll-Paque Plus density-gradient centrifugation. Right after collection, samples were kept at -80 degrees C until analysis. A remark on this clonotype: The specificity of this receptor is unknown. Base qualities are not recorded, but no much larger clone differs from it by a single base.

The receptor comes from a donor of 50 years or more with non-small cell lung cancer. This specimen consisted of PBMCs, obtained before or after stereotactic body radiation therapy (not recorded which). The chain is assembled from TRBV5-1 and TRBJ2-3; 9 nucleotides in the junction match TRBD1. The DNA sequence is TGCGCCAGCAGCTTGGGGACAGGGGCGGGGTATACGCAGTATTTT. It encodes CASSLGTGAGYTQYF.